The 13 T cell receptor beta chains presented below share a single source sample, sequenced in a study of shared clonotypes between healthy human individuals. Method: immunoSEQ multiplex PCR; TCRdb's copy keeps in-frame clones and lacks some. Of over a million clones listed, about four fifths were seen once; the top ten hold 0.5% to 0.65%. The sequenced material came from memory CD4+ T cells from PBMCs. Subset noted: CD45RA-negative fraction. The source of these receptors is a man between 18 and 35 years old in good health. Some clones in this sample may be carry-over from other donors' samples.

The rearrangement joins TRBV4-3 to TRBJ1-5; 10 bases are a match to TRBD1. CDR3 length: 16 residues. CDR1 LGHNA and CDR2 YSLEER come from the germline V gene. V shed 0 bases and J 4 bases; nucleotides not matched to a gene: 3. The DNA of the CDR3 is TGCGCCAGCAGCCAAGAGTGGGGACAGGGGAATCAGCCCCAGCATTTT. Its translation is CASSQEWGQGNQPQHF.

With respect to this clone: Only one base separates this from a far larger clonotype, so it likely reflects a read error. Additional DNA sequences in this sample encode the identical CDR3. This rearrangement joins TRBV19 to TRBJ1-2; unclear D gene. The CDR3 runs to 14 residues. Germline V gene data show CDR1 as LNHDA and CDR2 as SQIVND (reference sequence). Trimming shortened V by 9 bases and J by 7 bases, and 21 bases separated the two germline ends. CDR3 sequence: CASSVSTGYSGYTF. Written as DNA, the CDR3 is TGTGCCAGCAGTGTGTCCACGGGGTATAGTGGCTACACCTTC.

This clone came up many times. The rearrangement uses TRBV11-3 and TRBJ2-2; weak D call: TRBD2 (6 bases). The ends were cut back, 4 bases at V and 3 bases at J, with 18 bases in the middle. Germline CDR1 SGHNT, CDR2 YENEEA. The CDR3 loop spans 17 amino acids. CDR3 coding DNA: TGTGCCAGCAGCTCCCGGCGGAGGGACTTCGACACCGGGGAGCTGTTTTTT. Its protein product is CASSSRRRDFDTGELFF. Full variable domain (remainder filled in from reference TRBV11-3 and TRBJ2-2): EAGVVQSPRYKIIEKKQPVAFWCNPISGHNTLYWYLQNLGQGPELLIRYENEEAVDDSQLPKDRFSAERLKGVDSTLKIQPAELGDSAVYLCASSSRRRDFDTGELFFGEGSRLTVL.

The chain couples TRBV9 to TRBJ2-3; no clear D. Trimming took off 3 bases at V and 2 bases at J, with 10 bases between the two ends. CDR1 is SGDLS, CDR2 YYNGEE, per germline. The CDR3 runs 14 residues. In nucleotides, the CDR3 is TGTGCCAGCAGCGCAGTTGGTGTCACAGATACGCAGTATTTT. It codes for CASSAVGVTDTQYF. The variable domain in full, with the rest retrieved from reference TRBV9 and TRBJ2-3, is DSGVTQTPKHLITATGQRVTLRCSPRSGDLSVYWYQQSLDQGLQFLIQYYNGEERAKGNILERFSAQQFPDLHSELNLSSLELGDSALYFCASSAVGVTDTQYFGPGTRLTVL.

The CDR3 DNA is TGTGCCAGCAGTCTTTCCGGGACAGGGGGGTACTATGGCTACACCTTC. Its protein product is CASSLSGTGGYYGYTF. The chain recombines TRBV28 with TRBJ1-2; 11 nucleotides agree with TRBD1. The CDR3 consists of 16 residues. The junction had 8 bases not matched to a gene; V was cut back by 5 bases and J by 3 bases. Germline CDR1 and CDR2: MDHEN and SYDVKM.

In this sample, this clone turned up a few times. The CDR3 sequence: CASSPLTGNTGELFF. In DNA, the CDR3 is TGTGCCAGCTCACCACTAACAGGGAACACCGGGGAGCTGTTTTTT. The gene calls are TRBV18 and TRBJ2-2; D perhaps matches TRBD1 (5 bases). Germline V lookup: CDR1 KGHSH, CDR2 LQKENI. Trimming removed 1 base from V and 1 base from J, with 7 bases in between. This CDR3 spans 15 amino acids.

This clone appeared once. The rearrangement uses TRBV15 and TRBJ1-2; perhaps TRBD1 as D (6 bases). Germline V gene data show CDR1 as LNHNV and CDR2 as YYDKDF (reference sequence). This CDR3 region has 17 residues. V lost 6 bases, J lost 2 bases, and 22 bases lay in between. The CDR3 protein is CATRRGTPEGGNYGYTF. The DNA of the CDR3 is TGTGCCACCAGGAGGGGGACCCCGGAGGGGGGAAACTATGGCTACACCTTC. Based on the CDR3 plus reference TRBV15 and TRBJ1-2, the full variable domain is DAMVIQNPRYQVTQFGKPVTLSCSQTLNHNVMYWYQQKSSQAPKLLFHYYDKDFNNEADTPDNFQSRRPNTSFCFLDIRSPGLGDTAMYLCATRRGTPEGGNYGYTFGSGTRLTVV.

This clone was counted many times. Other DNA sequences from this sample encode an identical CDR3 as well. The CDR3 here is CASSSDSQGDYGYTF. The CDR3, as DNA: TGTGCCAGCAGTTCGGACAGTCAGGGTGACTATGGCTACACCTTC. The chain carries TRBV6-6 and TRBJ1-2; D is perhaps TRBD1 (6 bases). The V end lost 4 bases, the J end lost 3 bases, and 15 bases lay between the germline ends. Germline V gene sequence: CDR1 MNHNY, CDR2 SVGAGI (reference sequence). The CDR3 consists of 15 residues.

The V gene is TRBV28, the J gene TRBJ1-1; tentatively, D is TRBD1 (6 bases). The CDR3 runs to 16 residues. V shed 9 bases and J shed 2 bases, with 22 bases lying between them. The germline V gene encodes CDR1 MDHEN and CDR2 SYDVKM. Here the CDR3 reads CASVWGTGLKNTEAFF. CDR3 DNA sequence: TGTGCCAGTGTGTGGGGAACAGGGTTGAAAAACACTGAAGCTTTCTTT.

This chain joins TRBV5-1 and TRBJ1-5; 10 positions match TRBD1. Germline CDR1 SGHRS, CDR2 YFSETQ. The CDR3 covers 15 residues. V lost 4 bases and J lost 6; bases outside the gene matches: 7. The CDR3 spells CASSPGQGSSQPQHF. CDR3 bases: TGCGCCAGCAGCCCGGGACAGGGGAGCTCTCAGCCCCAGCATTTT. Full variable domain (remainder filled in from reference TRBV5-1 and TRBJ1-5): KAGVTQTPRYLIKTRGQQVTLSCSPISGHRSVSWYQQTPGQGLQFLFEYFSETQRNKGNFPGRFSGRQFSNSRSEMNVSTLELGDSALYLCASSPGQGSSQPQHFGDGTRLSIL.

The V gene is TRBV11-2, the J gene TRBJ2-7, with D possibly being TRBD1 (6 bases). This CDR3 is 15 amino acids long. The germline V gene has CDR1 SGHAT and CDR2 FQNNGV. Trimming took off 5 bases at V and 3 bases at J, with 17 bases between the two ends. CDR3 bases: TGTGCCAGCAGCCCGGACAGACGATACATCTACGAGCAGTACTTC. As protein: CASSPDRRYIYEQYF.

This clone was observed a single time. This chain's CDR3 is CASTLGLGHYNEQFF. The CDR3 DNA sequence: TGTGCCAGCACTCTCGGACTGGGACACTACAATGAGCAGTTCTTC. The genes are TRBV2 and TRBJ2-1, with D perhaps matching TRBD1 (6 bases). Germline V lookup: CDR1 SNHLY, CDR2 FYNNEI. V gave up 7 bases and J gave up 3 bases, with 16 bases separating them. This CDR3 is 15 amino acids long.

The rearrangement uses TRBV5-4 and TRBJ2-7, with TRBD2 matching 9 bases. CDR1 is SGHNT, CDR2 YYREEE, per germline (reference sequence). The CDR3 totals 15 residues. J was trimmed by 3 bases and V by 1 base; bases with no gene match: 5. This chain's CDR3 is CASSLLGLASYEQYF. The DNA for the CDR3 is TGTGCCAGCAGCTTGTTGGGACTAGCTAGCTACGAGCAGTACTTC.